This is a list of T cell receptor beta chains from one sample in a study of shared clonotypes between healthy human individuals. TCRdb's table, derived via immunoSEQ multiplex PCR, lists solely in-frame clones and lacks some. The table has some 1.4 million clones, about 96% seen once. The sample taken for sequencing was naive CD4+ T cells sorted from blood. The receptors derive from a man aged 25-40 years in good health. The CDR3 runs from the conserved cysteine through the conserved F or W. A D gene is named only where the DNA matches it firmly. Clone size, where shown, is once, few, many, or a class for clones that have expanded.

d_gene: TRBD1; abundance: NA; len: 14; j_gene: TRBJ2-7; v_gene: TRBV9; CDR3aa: CASSPRTGENEQYF; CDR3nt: TGTGCCAGCAGCCCTCGGACAGGGGAAAACGAGCAGTACTTC
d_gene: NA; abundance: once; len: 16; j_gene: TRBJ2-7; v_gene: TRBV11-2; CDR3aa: CASSLERDGRYYEQYF; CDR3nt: TGTGCCAGCAGCTTAGAGCGGGACGGCCGTTACTACGAGCAGTACTTC
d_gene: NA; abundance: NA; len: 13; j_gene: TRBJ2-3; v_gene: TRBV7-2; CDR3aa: CASSLQGQDTQYF; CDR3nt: TGTGCCAGCAGCTTACAGGGACAAGATACGCAGTATTTT
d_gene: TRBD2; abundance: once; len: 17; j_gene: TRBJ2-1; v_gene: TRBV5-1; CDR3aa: CASSSGTSGSPYNEQFF; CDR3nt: TGCGCCAGCAGCTCGGGGACTAGCGGGAGCCCGTACAATGAGCAGTTCTTC
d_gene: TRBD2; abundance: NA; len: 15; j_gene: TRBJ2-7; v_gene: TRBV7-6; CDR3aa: CASSSLAGGLYEQYF; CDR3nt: TGTGCCAGCAGCAGTCTAGCGGGAGGTCTCTACGAGCAGTACTTC
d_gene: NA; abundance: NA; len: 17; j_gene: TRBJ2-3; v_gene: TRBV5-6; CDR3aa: CASSLLTGALSTDTQYF; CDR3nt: TGTGCCAGCAGCTTGCTTACGGGGGCTCTTAGCACAGATACGCAGTATTTT
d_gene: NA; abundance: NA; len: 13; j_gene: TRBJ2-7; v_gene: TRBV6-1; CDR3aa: CASSEGGRYEQYF; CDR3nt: TGTGCCAGCAGTGAAGGAGGCCGCTACGAGCAGTACTTC
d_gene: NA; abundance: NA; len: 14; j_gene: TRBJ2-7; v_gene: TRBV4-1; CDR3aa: CASRSRANSYEQYF; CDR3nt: TGCGCCAGCAGAAGTAGAGCGAACTCCTACGAGCAGTACTTC
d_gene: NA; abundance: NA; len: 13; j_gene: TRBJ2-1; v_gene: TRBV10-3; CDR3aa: CAISEISYNEQFF; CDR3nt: TGTGCCATCAGTGAGATTTCCTACAATGAGCAGTTCTTC
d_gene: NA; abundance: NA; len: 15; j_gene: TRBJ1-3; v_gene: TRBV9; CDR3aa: CASSVGGLGVGTIYF; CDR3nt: TGTGCCAGCAGCGTAGGGGGTCTTGGGGTCGGCACCATATATTTT
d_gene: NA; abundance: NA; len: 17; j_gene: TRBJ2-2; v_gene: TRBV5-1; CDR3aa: CASSLVPRGGDTGELFF; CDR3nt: TGCGCCAGCAGCTTAGTCCCCCGCGGGGGCGACACCGGGGAGCTGTTTTTT
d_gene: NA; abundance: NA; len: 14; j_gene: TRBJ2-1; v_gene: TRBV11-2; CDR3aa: CASSLGAGVHEQFF; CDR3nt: TGTGCCAGCAGCTTAGGTGCAGGGGTACATGAGCAGTTCTTC
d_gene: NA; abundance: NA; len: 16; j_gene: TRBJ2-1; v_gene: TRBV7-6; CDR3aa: CASSQNLAASYNEQFF; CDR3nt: TGTGCCAGCAGCCAAAATCTAGCTGCGTCCTACAATGAGCAGTTCTTC
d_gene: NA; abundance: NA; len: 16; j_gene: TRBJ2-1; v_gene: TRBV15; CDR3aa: CATSRVHRTSYNEQFF; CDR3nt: TGTGCCACCAGCAGAGTCCACAGGACCTCCTACAATGAGCAGTTCTTC